These T cell receptor beta chains were read from a single sample in a study of cytomegalovirus exposure and HLA in healthy donors. This table comes from immunoSEQ multiplex PCR, and its TCRdb copy is limited to in-frame clones, with some not included. The sample holds about 73,000 clones, approximately 95% seen once. The sample taken for sequencing was PBMCs. These receptors all come from a man aged 18 to 30 in good health and CMV-seronegative. Both conserved end residues are part of each CDR3. D genes are given only for firm matches. Size is stated for part of the rows, as once, few or many counts, or as a class when the clone is expanded.

abundance: NA; v_gene: TRBV2; d_gene: NA; j_gene: TRBJ2-1; CDR3aa: CASRGPSLYQFF; CDR3nt: TGTGCCAGCAGGGGCCCCTCATTATACCAGTTCTTC
abundance: once; v_gene: TRBV28; d_gene: NA; j_gene: TRBJ1-5; CDR3aa: CASSPSRIRHQPQHF; CDR3nt: TGTGCCAGCAGTCCCAGTAGGATAAGACACCAGCCCCAGCATTTT
abundance: NA; v_gene: TRBV5-5; d_gene: TRBD1; j_gene: TRBJ1-2; CDR3aa: CASSLPSGTGSYGYTF; CDR3nt: TGTGCCAGCAGCTTACCATCCGGGACAGGGTCCTATGGCTACACCTTC
abundance: NA; v_gene: TRBV4-1; d_gene: NA; j_gene: TRBJ2-1; CDR3aa: CASSRIGGYNEQFF; CDR3nt: TGCGCCAGCAGCCGGATCGGAGGGTACAATGAGCAGTTCTTC
abundance: NA; v_gene: TRBV7-9; d_gene: TRBD1; j_gene: TRBJ1-1; CDR3aa: CASSWDRDTEAFF; CDR3nt: TGTGCCAGCAGCTGGGACAGGGACACTGAAGCTTTCTTT
abundance: NA; v_gene: TRBV19; d_gene: TRBD2; j_gene: TRBJ2-1; CDR3aa: CASSMGGLAGTIYNEQFF; CDR3nt: TGTGCCAGTAGTATGGGAGGGCTAGCGGGGACTATCTACAATGAGCAGTTCTTC
abundance: NA; v_gene: TRBV6-5; d_gene: NA; j_gene: TRBJ1-5; CDR3aa: CASSYSSGQPQHF; CDR3nt: TGTGCCAGCAGTTACTCGAGCGGACAGCCCCAGCATTTT
abundance: NA; v_gene: TRBV6-5; d_gene: NA; j_gene: TRBJ1-1; CDR3aa: CASSYGSGNEAFF; CDR3nt: TGTGCCAGCAGTTACGGGTCGGGGAATGAAGCTTTCTTT
abundance: NA; v_gene: TRBV7-9; d_gene: TRBD1; j_gene: TRBJ1-1; CDR3aa: CASNRGTTEAFF; CDR3nt: TGTGCCAGCAACAGGGGCACCACTGAAGCTTTCTTT
abundance: NA; v_gene: TRBV6-5; d_gene: NA; j_gene: TRBJ1-2; CDR3aa: CASSWGFRGAGYTF; CDR3nt: TGTGCCAGCAGTTGGGGTTTCAGGGGCGCAGGCTACACCTTC
abundance: once; v_gene: TRBV30; d_gene: TRBD1; j_gene: TRBJ1-1; CDR3aa: CAWTLDRVTSEAFF; CDR3nt: TGTGCCTGGACCCTGGACAGGGTGACCTCTGAAGCTTTCTTT
abundance: NA; v_gene: TRBV9; d_gene: NA; j_gene: TRBJ1-2; CDR3aa: CASSVAGGADGYTF; CDR3nt: TGTGCCAGCAGCGTAGCGGGGGGGGCGGATGGCTACACCTTC
abundance: NA; v_gene: TRBV11-3; d_gene: TRBD2; j_gene: TRBJ2-1; CDR3aa: CASSSRGGALDEQFF; CDR3nt: TGTGCCAGCAGCTCTCGCGGGGGGGCCCTTGATGAGCAGTTCTTC
abundance: NA; v_gene: TRBV7-8; d_gene: NA; j_gene: TRBJ2-7; CDR3aa: CASSLIAGDSYEQYF; CDR3nt: TGTGCCAGCAGCCTTATCGCAGGGGATTCCTACGAGCAGTACTTC
abundance: NA; v_gene: TRBV7-9; d_gene: TRBD1; j_gene: TRBJ1-6; CDR3aa: CASSLGRGGESPLHF; CDR3nt: TGTGCCAGCAGCTTAGGAAGAGGGGGCGAATCACCCCTCCACTTT
abundance: NA; v_gene: TRBV19; d_gene: NA; j_gene: TRBJ1-5; CDR3aa: CASSWSSGNQPQHF; CDR3nt: TGTGCCAGTAGTTGGAGCAGCGGCAATCAGCCCCAGCATTTT
abundance: NA; v_gene: TRBV19; d_gene: NA; j_gene: TRBJ1-1; CDR3aa: CASSIEPTGNTEAFF; CDR3nt: TGTGCCAGTAGTATCGAGCCGACAGGTAACACTGAAGCTTTCTTT
abundance: NA; v_gene: TRBV19; d_gene: NA; j_gene: TRBJ2-3; CDR3aa: CASQSWTDTQYF; CDR3nt: TGTGCCAGTCAAAGCTGGACAGATACGCAGTATTTT
abundance: NA; v_gene: TRBV5-6; d_gene: NA; j_gene: TRBJ1-3; CDR3aa: CASSSLQESSGNTIYF; CDR3nt: TGTGCCAGCAGCTCCCTACAGGAGAGCTCTGGAAACACCATATATTTT
abundance: NA; v_gene: TRBV2; d_gene: NA; j_gene: TRBJ2-5; CDR3aa: CASSGAPWGGEETQYF; CDR3nt: TGTGCCAGCAGTGGTGCCCCGTGGGGGGGCGAGGAGACCCAGTACTTC
abundance: NA; v_gene: TRBV19; d_gene: TRBD1; j_gene: TRBJ1-2; CDR3aa: CASSIGTGLNYGYTF; CDR3nt: TGTGCCAGTAGTATAGGGACAGGGCTCAACTATGGCTACACCTTC
abundance: NA; v_gene: TRBV18; d_gene: TRBD1; j_gene: TRBJ1-2; CDR3aa: CASSPTGTVYGYTF; CDR3nt: TGTGCCAGCTCACCCACTGGGACAGTCTATGGCTACACCTTC
abundance: NA; v_gene: TRBV28; d_gene: NA; j_gene: TRBJ1-4; CDR3aa: CASSFGVGTDREKLFF; CDR3nt: TGTGCCAGCAGTTTCGGAGTTGGGACGGACAGAGAAAAACTGTTTTTT
abundance: NA; v_gene: TRBV27; d_gene: TRBD1; j_gene: TRBJ1-4; CDR3aa: CASSIGTGGEEKLFF; CDR3nt: TGTGCCAGCAGTATCGGGACAGGGGGCGAGGAAAAACTGTTTTTT
abundance: NA; v_gene: TRBV27; d_gene: NA; j_gene: TRBJ2-5; CDR3aa: CASSLSWAERKETQYF; CDR3nt: TGTGCCAGCAGTTTATCCTGGGCAGAACGAAAAGAGACCCAGTACTTC
abundance: NA; v_gene: TRBV7-2; d_gene: TRBD1; j_gene: TRBJ2-1; CDR3aa: CASSFSGQGGAYEQFF; CDR3nt: TGTGCCAGCAGCTTTTCCGGACAGGGGGGGGCCTATGAGCAGTTCTTC
abundance: NA; v_gene: TRBV5-1; d_gene: TRBD2; j_gene: TRBJ2-2; CDR3aa: CASSPGGVNTGELFF; CDR3nt: TGCGCCAGCAGCCCCGGGGGGGTGAACACCGGGGAGCTGTTTTTT
abundance: NA; v_gene: TRBV4-3; d_gene: TRBD1; j_gene: TRBJ2-7; CDR3aa: CASSQDRDRSTYEQYF; CDR3nt: TGCGCCAGCAGCCAAGATAGGGACAGGTCCACGTACGAGCAGTACTTC
abundance: NA; v_gene: TRBV6-1; d_gene: NA; j_gene: TRBJ1-2; CDR3aa: CASTAGDLGYGYTF; CDR3nt: TGTGCCAGCACCGCGGGAGACTTGGGTTATGGCTACACCTTC
abundance: NA; v_gene: TRBV4-1; d_gene: NA; j_gene: TRBJ2-1; CDR3aa: CASSPGLASYNEQFF; CDR3nt: TGCGCCAGCAGCCCGGGGCTAGCGAGCTACAATGAGCAGTTCTTC
abundance: once; v_gene: TRBV6-1; d_gene: NA; j_gene: TRBJ1-1; CDR3aa: CASSEPGRGTEAFF; CDR3nt: TGTGCCAGCAGTGAACCGGGACGGGGGACTGAAGCTTTCTTT
abundance: NA; v_gene: TRBV13; d_gene: NA; j_gene: TRBJ1-2; CDR3aa: CASSLGLFGRGYTF; CDR3nt: TGTGCCAGCAGCTTAGGCCTATTTGGTCGTGGCTACACCTTC
abundance: NA; v_gene: TRBV25-1; d_gene: TRBD1; j_gene: TRBJ2-7; CDR3aa: CASSAGTATLNF; CDR3nt: TGTGCCAGCAGTGCTGGGACAGCCACCCTCAACTTC
abundance: NA; v_gene: TRBV28; d_gene: NA; j_gene: TRBJ2-6; CDR3aa: CASTASRGLVSGANVLTF; CDR3nt: TGTGCCAGCACCGCGTCAAGGGGCCTAGTCTCTGGGGCCAACGTCCTGACTTTC
abundance: once; v_gene: TRBV2; d_gene: TRBD2; j_gene: TRBJ2-5; CDR3aa: CASTVSGGDRETQYF; CDR3nt: TGTGCCAGCACCGTTAGCGGGGGGGACCGTGAGACCCAGTACTTC
abundance: once; v_gene: TRBV27; d_gene: NA; j_gene: TRBJ2-5; CDR3aa: CASSLRIQGGETQYF; CDR3nt: TGTGCCAGCAGTTTAAGGATCCAGGGAGGAGAGACCCAGTACTTC
abundance: NA; v_gene: TRBV19; d_gene: NA; j_gene: TRBJ1-1; CDR3aa: CAVEWGVEAFF; CDR3nt: TGTGCTGTTGAATGGGGAGTTGAAGCTTTCTTT
abundance: medium-sized; v_gene: TRBV7-2; d_gene: NA; j_gene: TRBJ2-1; CDR3aa: CASTRGSGAYNEQFF; CDR3nt: TGTGCCAGCACGCGAGGCAGCGGTGCCTACAATGAGCAGTTCTTC
abundance: NA; v_gene: TRBV7-2; d_gene: TRBD1; j_gene: TRBJ2-2; CDR3aa: CASSPLGTGGPGELFF; CDR3nt: TGTGCCAGCAGCCCTCTCGGGACAGGTGGCCCCGGGGAGCTGTTTTTT